Detailed here is one TCR beta chain. This clonotype was counted between two and nine times. Its antigen target is currently unknown. Base qualities are not at hand, and no much larger clone is one base apart. The data were obtained in a study of identical twins (dated by TCRdb to 2016 to 2017). At the level of the whole study: TCR alpha and beta repertoires from monozygotic twins, unrelated adults of various ages and cord blood were deep-sequenced to test whether fetal clonotypes persist. To rule out contamination, replicate twin experiments were performed at different times with different library preparation protocols. What the research found in general, with its limitations: Compared with coincidental sharing between unrelated individuals, out-of-frame TCR alpha sequences shared between twins showed an excess of sequences with low generation probability. Conclusions relied on cross-sectional statistical analysis, since the same donors could not be followed over many years. Invariant T cells such as MAIT and iNKT could partly confound zero-insertion analyses, although diverse VJ usage argued against such confounding for most clonotypes. Out-of-frame TCR alpha sharing in monozygotic twins was systematically underestimated by recombination models, whereas sharing between unrelated individuals was in agreement with the recombination models. Fewer insertions were carried by abundant cord blood beta clonotypes; a weaker similar trend was observed in young adult naive repertoires, while no such trend was observed in memory repertoires. Excess twin sharing in beta out-of-frame sequences was weaker because fewer shared sequences lowered the signal-to-noise ratio.

Every donor was a healthy Caucasian. Three pairs of female monozygotic twins, all aged 18 to 29 years, were included in the twin cohort. The RNA used for TCR libraries was isolated from peripheral blood mononuclear cells. Library prep was done by 5' RACE. The data were produced on an Illumina HiSeq 2000. Template switching introduced a universal primer binding site; the final cDNA contained a unique molecular identifier, enabling accurate counting of TCR cDNA molecules. First-strand cDNA for TCR alpha and beta chains was synthesized from specific primers in the conserved constant-segment region. To control for contamination, every cDNA library was double barcoded, receiving both a SMART-Mk sample barcode and Illumina barcodes. TruSeq adapter sequences, together with Illumina sample barcodes, were added in two successive PCR steps. Sequencing of the TCR alpha and beta cDNA libraries was done on the Illumina HiSeq platform using custom primers. The published analysis was carried out like this. MiGEC processed the raw reads to extract unique molecular identifiers, while MiXCR was used to determine the CDR3 positions. Recombination models were inferred per individual with the repgenHMM and IGoR tools using an EM algorithm. The analysis of shared clonotypes was done with the tcR package in R, with sharing normalized by the product of cloneset sizes. To study raw recombination free of thymic and clonal selection effects, out-of-frame nonproductive sequences were analyzed. TCRdb reran the public reads through fastp at Q25 and MiXCR, keeping productive beta chains. All rows with the same CDR3 protein become a single entry with the most common DNA and genes. The V and J calls were determined by TCRdb, not by the authors. A total of around 650,000 distinct CDR3 sequences appear in this sample, about 7% of them only once. The top ten clonotypes cover around 1.6% of the sample.

Including cysteine and phenylalanine, the CDR3 has 14 amino acids. Only the CDR3 part of the read is kept: 42 bases, read in frame from the first base. The germline V gene encodes CDR1 SNHLY and CDR2 FYNNEI. Trimming accounts for 6 bases at V and 6 bases at J, while the number of junction bases matched to no gene is 6. The same data also contributed to another study, on yellow fever vaccine responses in identical twins. As the second paper documents: According to the authors, the vaccine-induced T cell response in identical twins seemed to be partly convergent and partly specific to each individual. The study precisely tracked vaccine-responding T cell clones in identical twins.

This TCR came from a young woman in good health. The sequencing input was PBMCs. The rearrangement combines TRBV2 with TRBJ1-4; TRBD1 aligns with 8 central bases. The DNA is as follows: TGTGCCAGCAGGACCACAGGGGGGGATGAAAAACTGTTTTTT. Translated, it reads CASRTTGGDEKLFF.